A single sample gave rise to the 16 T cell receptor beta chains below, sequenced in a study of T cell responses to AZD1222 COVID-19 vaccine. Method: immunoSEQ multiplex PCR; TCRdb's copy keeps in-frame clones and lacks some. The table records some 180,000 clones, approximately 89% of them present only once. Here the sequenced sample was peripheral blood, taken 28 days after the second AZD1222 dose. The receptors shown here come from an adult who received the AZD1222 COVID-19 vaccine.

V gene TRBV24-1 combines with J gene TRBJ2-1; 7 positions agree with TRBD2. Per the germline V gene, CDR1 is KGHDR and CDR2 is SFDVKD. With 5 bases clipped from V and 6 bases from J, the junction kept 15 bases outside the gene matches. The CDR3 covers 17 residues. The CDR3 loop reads CATSGGVGLGSGNEQFF. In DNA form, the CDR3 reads TGTGCCACCAGTGGTGGAGTTGGACTAGGGTCGGGCAATGAGCAGTTCTTC.

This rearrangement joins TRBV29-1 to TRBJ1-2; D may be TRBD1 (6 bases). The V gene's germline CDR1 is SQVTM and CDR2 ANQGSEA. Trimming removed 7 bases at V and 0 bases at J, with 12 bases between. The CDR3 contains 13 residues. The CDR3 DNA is TGCAGCGCTGGACAGACAGCTAACTATGGCTACACCTTC. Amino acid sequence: CSAGQTANYGYTF.

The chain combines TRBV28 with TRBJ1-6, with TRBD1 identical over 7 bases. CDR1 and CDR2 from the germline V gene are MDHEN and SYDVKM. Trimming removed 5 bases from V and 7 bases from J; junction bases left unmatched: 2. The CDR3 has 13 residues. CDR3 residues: CASSRQGNSPLHF. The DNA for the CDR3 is TGTGCCAGCAGTCGACAGGGAAATTCACCCCTCCACTTT.

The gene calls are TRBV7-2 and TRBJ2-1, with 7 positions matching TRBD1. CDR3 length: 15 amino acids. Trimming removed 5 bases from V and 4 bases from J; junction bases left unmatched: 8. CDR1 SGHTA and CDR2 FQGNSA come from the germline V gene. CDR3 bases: TGTGCCAGCAGCCTGGACAGGTCCCGTTACAATGAGCAGTTCTTC. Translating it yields CASSLDRSRYNEQFF. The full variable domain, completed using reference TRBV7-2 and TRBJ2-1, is GAGVSQSPSNKVTEKGKDVELRCDPISGHTALYWYRQSLGQGLEFLIYFQGNSAPDKSGLPSDRFSAERTGGSVSTLTIQRTQQEDSAVYLCASSLDRSRYNEQFFGPGTRLTVL.

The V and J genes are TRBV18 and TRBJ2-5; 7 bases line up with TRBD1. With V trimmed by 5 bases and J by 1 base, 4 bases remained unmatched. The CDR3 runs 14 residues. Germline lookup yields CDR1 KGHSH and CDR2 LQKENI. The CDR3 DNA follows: TGTGCCAGCTCAATTACAGGGGTCCAAGAGACCCAGTACTTC. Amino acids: CASSITGVQETQYF.

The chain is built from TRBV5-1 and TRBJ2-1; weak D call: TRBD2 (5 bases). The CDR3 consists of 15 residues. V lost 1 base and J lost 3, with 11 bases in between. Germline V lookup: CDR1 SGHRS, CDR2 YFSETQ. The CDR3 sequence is CASSLQRRSYNEQFF. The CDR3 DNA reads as TGCGCCAGCAGCTTGCAGCGGAGGAGCTACAATGAGCAGTTCTTC.

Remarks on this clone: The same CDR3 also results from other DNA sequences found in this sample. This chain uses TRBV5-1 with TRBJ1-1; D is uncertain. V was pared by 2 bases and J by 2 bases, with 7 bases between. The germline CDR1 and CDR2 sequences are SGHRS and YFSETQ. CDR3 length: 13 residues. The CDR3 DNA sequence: TGCGCCAGCAGCTTAGTCGTAAACACTGAAGCTTTCTTT. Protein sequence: CASSLVVNTEAFF.

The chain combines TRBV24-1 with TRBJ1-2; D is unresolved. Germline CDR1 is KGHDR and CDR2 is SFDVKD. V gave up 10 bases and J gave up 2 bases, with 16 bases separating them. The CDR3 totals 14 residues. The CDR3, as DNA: TGTGCCACTTACCCTATCGGGGTCAACTATGGCTACACCTTC. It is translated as CATYPIGVNYGYTF.

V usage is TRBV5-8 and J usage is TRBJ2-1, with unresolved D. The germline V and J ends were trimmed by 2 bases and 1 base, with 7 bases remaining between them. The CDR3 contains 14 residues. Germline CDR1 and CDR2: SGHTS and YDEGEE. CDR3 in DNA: TGTGCCAGCAGCTTTATGGGTTCCTACAATGAGCAGTTCTTC. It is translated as CASSFMGSYNEQFF.

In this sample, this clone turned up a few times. CDR3 amino acids: CASSDGQALSGANVLTF. CDR3 nucleotide sequence: TGCGCCAGCAGCGACGGACAGGCACTCTCTGGGGCCAACGTCCTGACTTTC. The V gene is TRBV5-1, the J gene TRBJ2-6; 7 nucleotides match TRBD1. Germline assignment: CDR1 SGHRS and CDR2 YFSETQ. There are 17 residues in the CDR3. V lost 4 bases and J lost 0; bases outside the gene matches: 7.

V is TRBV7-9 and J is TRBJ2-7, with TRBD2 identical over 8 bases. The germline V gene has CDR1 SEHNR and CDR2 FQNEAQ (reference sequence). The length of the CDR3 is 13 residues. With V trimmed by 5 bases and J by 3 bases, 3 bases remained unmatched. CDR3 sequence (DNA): TGTGCCAGCAGCCGAAGCGGGGGCTACGAGCAGTACTTC. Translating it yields CASSRSGGYEQYF.

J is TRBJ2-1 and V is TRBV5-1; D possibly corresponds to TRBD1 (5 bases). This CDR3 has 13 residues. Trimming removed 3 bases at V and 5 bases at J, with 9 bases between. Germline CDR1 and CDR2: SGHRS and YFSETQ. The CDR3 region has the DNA TGCGCCAGCAGCTCAGGGATCGACAATGAGCAGTTCTTC. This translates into CASSSGIDNEQFF.

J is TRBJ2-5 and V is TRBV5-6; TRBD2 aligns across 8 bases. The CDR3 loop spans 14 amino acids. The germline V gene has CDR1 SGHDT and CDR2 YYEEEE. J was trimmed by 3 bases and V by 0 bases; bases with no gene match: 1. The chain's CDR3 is CASSLELAEETQYF. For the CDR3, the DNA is TGTGCCAGCAGCTTGGAACTAGCGGAAGAGACCCAGTACTTC.

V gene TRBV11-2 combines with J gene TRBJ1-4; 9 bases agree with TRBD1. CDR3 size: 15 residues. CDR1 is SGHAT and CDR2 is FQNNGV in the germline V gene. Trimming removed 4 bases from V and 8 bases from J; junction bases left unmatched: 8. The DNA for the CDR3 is TGTGCCAGCAGCTCCCTGGGACAGGGCAGGGAAAAACTGTTTTTT. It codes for CASSSLGQGREKLFF.

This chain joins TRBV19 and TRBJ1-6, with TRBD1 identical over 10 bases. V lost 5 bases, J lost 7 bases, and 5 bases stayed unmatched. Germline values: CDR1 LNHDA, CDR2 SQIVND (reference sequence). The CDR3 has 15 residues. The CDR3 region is CASSFDRGPNSPLHF. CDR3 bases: TGTGCCAGTAGTTTCGACAGGGGGCCCAATTCACCCCTCCACTTT.

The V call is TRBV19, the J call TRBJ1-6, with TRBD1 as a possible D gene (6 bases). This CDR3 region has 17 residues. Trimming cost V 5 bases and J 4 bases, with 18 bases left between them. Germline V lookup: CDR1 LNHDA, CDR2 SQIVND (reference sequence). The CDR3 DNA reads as TGTGCCAGTAGTGCCCCACGGGGGGCCTTGTATAATTCACCCCTCCACTTT. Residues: CASSAPRGALYNSPLHF.